The rows below give T cell receptor beta chains drawn from one sample of a study of blood T cell repertoires in COVID-19. Only in-frame clones appear in the TCRdb table, and some are missing; sequencing was by immunoSEQ multiplex PCR. The sample consists of approximately 190,000 clones, about 86% of them appearing once. Sample: PBMCs or T cells enriched from blood (not recorded which). The receptors originated from a woman between 40 and 50 years old in a cohort exposed to, infected with or recovered from COVID-19 (not recorded which). Both conserved end residues are part of each CDR3. The D gene is left open where the match is weak. Rows may omit the clone size; those that give it use once, few, many or a size class.

clone size | J gene | V gene | D gene | CDR3 protein | CDR3 DNA
. | TRBJ2-3 | TRBV3-1/TRBV3-2 | . | CASSQDADGGRWQYF | TGTGCCAGCAGCCAAGACGCCGACGGGGGTCGGTGGCAGTATTTT
few | TRBJ1-1 | TRBV6-5 | . | CASSYSRGGTEAFF | TGTGCCAGCAGTTACTCGCGGGGTGGCACTGAAGCTTTCTTT
. | TRBJ2-1 | TRBV6-4 | TRBD2 | CASSDSGGGGYNEQFF | TGTGCCAGCAGTGACTCAGGCGGGGGGGGATACAATGAGCAGTTCTTC
. | TRBJ2-3 | TRBV6-1 | TRBD2 | CASSEASGGSTDTQYF | TGTGCCAGCAGTGAGGCTAGCGGGGGGAGCACAGATACGCAGTATTTT
. | TRBJ2-2 | TRBV5-4 | TRBD1 | CASSLAGQGSVTGELFF | TGTGCCAGCAGCTTGGCGGGACAGGGGAGTGTCACCGGGGAGCTGTTTTTT
once | TRBJ2-2 | TRBV18 | . | CASSPRAPEGTGELFF | TGTGCCAGCTCACCCCGCGCGCCGGAGGGCACCGGGGAGCTGTTTTTT
. | TRBJ1-6 | TRBV6-4 | . | CASSDTSYYNSPLHF | TGTGCCAGCAGTGACACGAGCTACTATAATTCACCCCTCCACTTT
. | TRBJ2-2 | TRBV30 | . | CAWSHPETSTGELFF | TGTGCCTGGAGTCACCCTGAAACATCCACCGGGGAGCTGTTTTTT
. | TRBJ2-1 | TRBV30 | . | CAWRYVISPRGDNEQFF | TGTGCCTGGCGTTACGTAATTTCCCCCAGGGGGGACAATGAGCAGTTCTTC
. | TRBJ1-2 | TRBV5-1 | . | CASSLAGGVLRNGYTF | TGCGCCAGCAGCTTGGCCGGGGGGGTCTTGAGGAATGGCTACACCTTC
. | TRBJ1-5 | TRBV4-1 | TRBD1 | CASSPRQGDQPQHF | TGCGCCAGCAGCCCACGACAGGGTGATCAGCCCCAGCATTTT
few | TRBJ1-2 | TRBV7-9 | . | CASRQQEDYRGYTF | TGTGCCAGCAGACAACAGGAGGACTACCGTGGCTACACCTTC
. | TRBJ2-7 | TRBV27 | . | CASSFSRGTYEQYF | TGTGCCAGCAGTTTCTCCCGGGGAACCTACGAGCAGTACTTC
. | TRBJ2-1 | TRBV6-1 | . | CASSDGGGHEQFF | TGTGCCAGCAGTGATGGGGGGGGCCATGAGCAGTTCTTC
. | TRBJ1-6 | TRBV5-1 | TRBD1 | CASSLVDREGSPLHF | TGCGCCAGCAGCTTGGTGGACAGGGAAGGTTCACCCCTCCACTTT
once | TRBJ1-1 | TRBV28 | TRBD1 | CASSGRDREYTEAFF | TGTGCCAGCAGCGGCCGGGACAGGGAGTATACTGAAGCTTTCTTT
once | TRBJ1-2 | TRBV28 | TRBD1 | CASSKRQGSGYTF | TGTGCCAGCAGTAAACGACAGGGTAGCGGCTACACCTTC
. | TRBJ1-5 | TRBV10-3 | TRBD1 | CAIRAGTGVNQPQHF | TGTGCCATCAGAGCCGGGACAGGGGTCAATCAGCCCCAGCATTTT
. | TRBJ2-1 | TRBV14 | . | CASSPSDSYNEQFF | TGTGCCAGCAGCCCTAGCGACTCCTACAATGAGCAGTTCTTC
. | TRBJ2-1 | TRBV7-9 | . | CASSLAGSVYNEQFF | TGTGCCAGCAGCTTAGCGGGGAGCGTCTACAATGAGCAGTTCTTC
. | TRBJ1-1 | TRBV19 | TRBD1 | CASRKQGSWNTEAFF | TGTGCCAGTAGGAAACAGGGGAGTTGGAACACTGAAGCTTTCTTT
. | TRBJ1-2 | TRBV2 | . | CAIPRDGTGINYGYTF | TGTGCCATCCCGAGGGATGGTACGGGGATTAACTATGGCTACACCTTC
. | TRBJ2-7 | TRBV28 | . | CASSSPRGYEQYF | TGTGCCAGCAGTTCGCCCCGGGGTTACGAGCAGTACTTC
medium-sized | TRBJ2-1 | TRBV27 | TRBD2 | CASSLSREGRANEQFF | TGTGCCAGCAGTTTATCGCGGGAGGGCCGGGCCAATGAGCAGTTCTTC
. | TRBJ2-7 | TRBV4-3 | . | CASSQGTRSSYEQYF | TGCGCCAGCAGCCAAGGGACTCGATCGTCCTACGAGCAGTACTTC
. | TRBJ2-1 | TRBV3-1/TRBV3-2 | . | CASSQDASRDNEQFF | TGTGCCAGCAGCCAAGATGCTTCCAGGGACAATGAGCAGTTCTTC
. | TRBJ1-2 | TRBV15 | TRBD1 | CATSTKQGLGYTF | TGTGCCACCAGCACCAAACAGGGGCTTGGCTACACCTTC
. | TRBJ1-2 | TRBV7-9 | . | CASSLAPGRIGGYGYTF | TGTGCCAGCAGCTTAGCTCCGGGGCGCATCGGAGGGTATGGCTACACCTTC
. | TRBJ1-6 | TRBV7-9 | TRBD1 | CASSLTGQALNSPLHF | TGTGCCAGCAGCTTGACGGGACAGGCGCTTAATTCACCCCTCCACTTT
. | TRBJ1-5 | TRBV12-5 | TRBD1 | CASGLPKGQGLEQPQHF | TGTGCTAGTGGTTTGCCAAAAGGACAGGGGTTGGAGCAGCCCCAGCATTTT
. | TRBJ2-1 | TRBV11-2 | TRBD2 | CASSLGAWRGMHNEQFF | TGTGCCAGCAGCTTAGGTGCTTGGCGGGGGATGCACAATGAGCAGTTCTTC
. | TRBJ2-2 | TRBV4-1 | TRBD1 | CASSQDRLANTGELFF | TGCGCCAGCAGCCAGGACAGGCTCGCGAACACCGGGGAGCTGTTTTTT
once | TRBJ1-4 | TRBV9 | TRBD1 | CASSATGDEKLFF | TGTGCCAGCAGCGCGACAGGGGATGAAAAACTGTTTTTT
once | TRBJ1-6 | TRBV19 | . | CASSSGQSNSPLHF | TGTGCCAGTAGTAGTGGACAGTCTAATTCACCCCTCCACTTT
. | TRBJ1-1 | TRBV29-1 | TRBD1 | CSVGGLRGQVSEAFF | TGCAGCGTGGGGGGACTTCGTGGACAGGTCTCTGAAGCTTTCTTT
. | TRBJ1-2 | TRBV7-9 | . | CASSPTGGLQAGYTF | TGTGCCAGCAGCCCCACTGGAGGGCTTCAGGCTGGCTACACCTTC